Following are 25 T cell receptor beta chains from one sample sequenced in a study of shared T cell receptors in the human thymus. The data were produced by immunoSEQ multiplex PCR, yet TCRdb's version contains in-frame clones alone and is incomplete. Found here are some 400,000 clones, around 93% of them singletons; the top ten hold 0.015% to 0.02%. The material sequenced was thymocytes. These receptor sequences come from a human donor.

The chain joins TRBV6-4 to TRBJ2-3, with no clear D. This CDR3 contains 19 residues. With 3 bases removed from V and 2 bases from J, the gap between germline ends came to 24 bases. The germline gives CDR1 MRHNA, CDR2 SNTAGT. The CDR3 region is CASSDPRPGLVCLTDTQYF. CDR3 coding DNA: TGTGCCAGCAGTGATCCCAGGCCCGGGTTGGTGTGCCTCACAGATACGCAGTATTTT.

The rearrangement uses TRBV27 and TRBJ1-2; D is ambiguous. Germline V lookup: CDR1 MNHEY, CDR2 SMNVEV (reference sequence). V lost 1 base to trimming and J lost 4 bases, with 13 bases between them. CDR3 length: 15 residues. The CDR3 sequence is CASSLYPDPPYGYTF. DNA of the CDR3: TGTGCCAGCAGTTTATATCCGGACCCGCCCTATGGCTACACCTTC.

The CDR3 protein is CSADSSGAPYNEQFF. CDR3 nucleotide sequence: TGCAGCGCTGATTCCTCAGGGGCCCCCTACAATGAGCAGTTCTTC. V and J are TRBV29-1 and TRBJ2-1; weak D call: TRBD1 (6 bases). Trimming shortened V by 7 bases and J by 2 bases, and 18 bases separated the two germline ends. Germline V gene data show CDR1 as SQVTM and CDR2 as ANQGSEA. The CDR3 spans 15 residues.

V usage is TRBV10-2 and J usage is TRBJ2-1, with D unclear. The CDR3 loop spans 12 amino acids. Trimming left V 1 base short and J 5 bases short, with 3 bases between. Germline values: CDR1 WSHSY, CDR2 SAAADI. The CDR3 DNA is TGCGCCAGCAGTGAGTGGGACAATGAGCAGTTCTTC. Translated: CASSEWDNEQFF.

The CDR3 DNA follows: TGTGCCAGCAGTTTATGGGGGGTGGGTGAGCAGTTCTTC. Its translation: CASSLWGVGEQFF. This chain links TRBV27 with TRBJ2-1; TRBD2 is a possible D gene (6 bases). The V end was cut by 1 base, the J end by 9 bases, with 10 bases between. CDR1 is MNHEY, CDR2 SMNVEV, per germline (reference sequence). This CDR3 contains 13 residues.

This clone has more than one count but fewer than ten. This chain uses TRBV2 with TRBJ2-2; either TRBD1 or TRBD2 may supply D (5 bases each). The CDR3 runs to 14 residues. The germline gives CDR1 SNHLY, CDR2 FYNNEI. The V and J ends lost 6 bases and 4 bases respectively, with 12 bases between them. The CDR3 region is CASRPGPRTGELFF. The CDR3 DNA sequence: TGTGCCAGCAGGCCGGGACCCCGCACCGGGGAGCTGTTTTTT. The entire variable domain, with the rest obtained from reference TRBV2 and TRBJ2-2, is as follows: EPEVTQTPSHQVTQMGQEVILRCVPISNHLYFYWYRQILGQKVEFLVSFYNNEISEKSEIFDDQFSVERPDGSNFTLKIRSTKLEDSAMYFCASRPGPRTGELFFGEGSRLTVL.

J is TRBJ2-3 and V is TRBV4-2; 8 bases are a match to TRBD2. There are 17 residues in the CDR3. The germline V gene encodes CDR1 LGHNA and CDR2 YNFKEQ. The V segment lost 1 base and the J segment 0 bases; nucleotides outside the gene matches: 6. The CDR3 loop reads CASSQVGTSSSTDTQYF. The CDR3 DNA is TGTGCCAGCAGCCAAGTCGGGACTAGTTCCAGCACAGATACGCAGTATTTT.

The chain recombines TRBV6-1 with TRBJ2-1; TRBD2 matches at 7 bases. Germline V lookup: CDR1 MNHNS, CDR2 SASEGT. V trimming: 4 bases; J trimming: 10 bases; junction bases outside the gene matches: 7. The CDR3 loop spans 13 amino acids. DNA for the CDR3: TGTGCCAGCAGTGGCCTGCAAGCGGGAGAGCAGTTCTTC. Protein sequence: CASSGLQAGEQFF.

The V gene is TRBV29-1, the J gene TRBJ2-5; D is perhaps TRBD2 (5 bases). The length of the CDR3 is 15 residues. The germline CDR1 and CDR2 sequences are SQVTM and ANQGSEA. The V end was cut by 2 bases, the J end by 5 bases, with 18 bases between. The CDR3 coding sequence is TGCAGCGTTGAAACGCGGACGGCCGGGGTGGAGACCCAGTACTTC. This codes for CSVETRTAGVETQYF.

The chain recombines TRBV7-2 with TRBJ1-5, with D possibly matching TRBD1 (6 bases). The CDR3 sequence is 16 residues long. In germline, CDR1 is SGHTA, CDR2 FQGNSA. V was trimmed by 1 base and J by 3 bases, leaving 13 bases between them. CDR3 in amino acids: CASSLGPGVSNQPQHF. Here the CDR3 DNA reads TGTGCCAGCAGCTTAGGTCCAGGGGTTTCCAATCAGCCCCAGCATTTT.

The rearrangement links TRBV29-1 to TRBJ2-1, with TRBD2 matching over 8 bases. The germline V gene has CDR1 SQVTM and CDR2 ANQGSEA. With 2 bases clipped from V and 4 bases from J, the junction kept 1 base outside the gene matches. This CDR3 comprises 13 residues. CDR3 coding DNA: TGCAGCGTTGAAAGCGGGGGTTACAATGAGCAGTTCTTC. Amino acids: CSVESGGYNEQFF.

This rearrangement joins TRBV28 to TRBJ2-3; 10 bases fit TRBD2. V lost 6 bases, J lost 5 bases, and 11 bases stayed unmatched. CDR1 is MDHEN, CDR2 SYDVKM, per germline. There are 16 residues in the CDR3. The CDR3 spells CASRDTSGNGGDTQYF. The CDR3 DNA is TGTGCCAGCAGGGATACTAGCGGGAACGGGGGAGATACGCAGTATTTT. The whole variable domain, filled in from reference TRBV28 and TRBJ2-3, reads DVKVTQSSRYLVKRTGEKVFLECVQDMDHENMFWYRQDPGLGLRLIYFSYDVKMKEKGDIPEGYSVSREKKERFSLILESASTNQTSMYLCASRDTSGNGGDTQYFGPGTRLTVL.

The chain combines TRBV2 with TRBJ1-1; possibly TRBD1 for D (6 bases). Germline V gene sequence: CDR1 SNHLY, CDR2 FYNNEI. This CDR3 comprises 15 residues. With 8 bases removed from V and 3 bases from J, the gap between germline ends came to 19 bases. CDR3 sequence (DNA): TGTGCCAGCGGAGAAAACAGGGCAGTGGACACTGAAGCTTTCTTT. Its protein is CASGENRAVDTEAFF.

This sequence joins TRBV28 and TRBJ1-4; D not certain. Germline V gene data show CDR1 as MDHEN and CDR2 as SYDVKM. V lost 2 bases and J lost 0, with 10 bases in between. This CDR3 comprises 16 residues. CDR3 in amino acids: CASSLGRTPTNEKLFF. The CDR3 region has the DNA TGTGCCAGCAGTTTAGGCAGAACCCCAACTAATGAAAAACTGTTTTTT.

Details on this clone: Other DNA sequences within the sample encode an identical CDR3. The J gene is TRBJ2-7, the V gene TRBV11-2, with a possible D match to TRBD1 (7 bases). V dropped 1 base and J dropped 3 bases, with 13 bases sitting between them. From germline, CDR1 is SGHAT and CDR2 FQNNGV. The CDR3 is made up of 15 amino acids. CDR3 loop: CASSLAGQGGYEQYF. The CDR3 region has the DNA TGTGCCAGCAGCTTAGCCGGGCAGGGGGGCTACGAGCAGTACTTC.

The chain carries TRBV30 and TRBJ2-2; the match to TRBD1 covers 8 bases. Trimming cost V 5 bases and J 2 bases; bases outside gene matches: 7. Germline CDR1 and CDR2: GTSNPN and SVGIG (reference sequence). CDR3 length: 15 residues. CDR3 in amino acids: CAWVRDRGNTGELFF. CDR3 DNA sequence: TGTGCCTGGGTTAGAGACAGGGGTAACACCGGGGAGCTGTTTTTT.

The V and J genes are TRBV7-8 and TRBJ2-1; TRBD2 agrees at 11 bases. The CDR3 consists of 20 residues. CDR1 and CDR2 from the germline V gene are SGHVS and FQNEAQ. V was clipped by 2 bases and J by 3 bases; unmatched bases: 15. CDR3 sequence (DNA): TGTGCCAGCAGCTTACAGGGTAGAGGGGGACTAGCGGACTTCTACAATGAGCAGTTCTTC. Amino acids: CASSLQGRGGLADFYNEQFF.

This clone has just one count. The CDR3 nucleotides read TGTGCCAGCAGGCCCTGGGACAGATTGGAATACGAGCAGTACTTC. Protein product: CASRPWDRLEYEQYF. This chain uses TRBV6-6 with TRBJ2-7, with 7 bases lining up with TRBD1. After removal of 6 bases from V and 4 bases from J, the junction contained 12 bases not matched to a gene. CDR3 size: 15 residues. Germline V gene data show CDR1 as MNHNY and CDR2 as SVGAGI (reference sequence).

The V gene is TRBV4-1, the J gene TRBJ2-3; TRBD2 aligns across 14 bases. From germline, CDR1 is MGHRA and CDR2 YSYEKL. The CDR3 runs 19 residues. V was pared by 2 bases and J by 0 bases, with 7 bases of the junction left unmatched. This CDR3 reads CASSQLTSGRAGSTDTQYF. In nucleotides, the CDR3 is TGCGCCAGCAGCCAACTGACTAGCGGGAGGGCGGGTAGCACAGATACGCAGTATTTT.

The chain is built from TRBV20-1 and TRBJ2-3; D not resolved. V was cut by 2 bases and J by 8 bases, with 8 bases left in between. Germline V lookup: CDR1 DFQATT, CDR2 SNEGSKA (reference sequence). This CDR3 has 11 amino acids. CDR3 sequence reads: CSARYQRTQYF. The CDR3, as DNA: TGCAGTGCTAGATATCAACGTACGCAGTATTTT.

The table lists this clone with a count of one. The chain is built from TRBV6-5 and TRBJ2-1; D unresolved. The CDR3 extends over 14 amino acids. CDR1 and CDR2 from the germline V gene are MNHEY and SVGAGI. The V end lost 2 bases, the J end lost 6 bases, and 11 bases lay between the germline ends. The CDR3 nucleotides read TGTGCCAGCAGTTACCGAGCCCGGCTCAATGAGCAGTTCTTC. It yields the protein CASSYRARLNEQFF.

The V gene is TRBV9, the J gene TRBJ2-1; the D is unclear. This CDR3 is built from 15 residues. Trimming cost V 4 bases and J 1 base, with 12 bases left between them. The germline CDR1 and CDR2 sequences are SGDLS and YYNGEE. The CDR3 bases are TGTGCCAGCAGCCCCTTGACTGGATCCTACAATGAGCAGTTCTTC. It is translated as CASSPLTGSYNEQFF.

The chain employs TRBV7-2 and TRBJ1-1, with a possible D match to TRBD1 (5 bases). Trimming removed 0 bases at V and 1 base at J, with 24 bases between. CDR3 length: 20 amino acids. CDR1 is SGHTA, CDR2 FQGNSA, per germline. The CDR3 is CASSLARVRKMTDENTEAFF. For the CDR3, the DNA is TGTGCCAGCAGCTTAGCGCGGGTGCGAAAAATGACAGACGAGAACACTGAAGCTTTCTTT.

This chain links TRBV19 with TRBJ2-7; D tentatively reads TRBD1 or TRBD2 (5 bases each). This CDR3 is 17 amino acids long. CDR1 and CDR2 from the germline V gene are LNHDA and SQIVND (reference sequence). V was shortened by 1 base and J by 3 bases, with 19 bases between the two germline ends. The CDR3 sequence is CASSIAVGALKNYEQYF. The CDR3 bases are TGTGCCAGTAGTATAGCGGTCGGGGCCCTAAAGAACTACGAGCAGTACTTC.

The rearrangement uses TRBV2 and TRBJ2-4; D unclear. V lost 3 bases and J 7 bases, leaving 7 bases between the germline ends. CDR1 SNHLY and CDR2 FYNNEI come from the germline V gene. The length of the CDR3 is 12 residues. The DNA for the CDR3 is TGTGCCAGCAGTGATGGGCAGAACATTCAGTACTTC. Amino acid sequence: CASSDGQNIQYF.